This T cell receptor beta chain originates from a study of Ad26.COV2.S vaccination and SARS-CoV-2 variants (dated by TCRdb to about 2021). For the wider study: TCRbeta repertoire sequencing was used to assess the specificity and breadth of SARS-CoV-2-reactive T cell receptors after Ad26.COV2.S vaccination. The TCR-sequenced set comprised about 32 samples: around 20 Ad26.COV2.S vaccine recipients, 5 placebo recipients and 8 SARS-CoV-2 convalescent individuals. The paper as a whole reports these results and caveats: After vaccination, spike-specific CD8+ and CD4+ T cell responses were reported to show substantial breadth. Compared with placebo recipients, Ad26.COV2.S recipients showed higher spike-specific TCR breadth (P = 0.0014). The authors noted that total T cell responses may have been underestimated by the TCR breadth and depth analyses. Comparable non-spike TCR breadth was observed between vaccine and placebo recipients, consistent with only spike being contained in the vaccine.

The CDR3 goes from the cysteine to the phenylalanine over 16 residues. The sequence is cut down to CDR3 DNA, 48 bases in frame from base 1. In the germline V gene, CDR1 corresponds to LGHNA and CDR2 to YNFKEQ. V lost 1 base and J lost 6 bases, and the count of bases not matched to a germline gene is 8. TCRbeta CDR3 regions were sequenced with the immunoSEQ Assay. After extraction, genomic DNA underwent amplification by bias-controlled multiplex PCR, followed by high-throughput sequencing. Per the source publication's procedure: To quantify the absolute abundance of every unique TCRbeta CDR3 region, sequences were collapsed and filtered. T cell fraction was estimated by normalizing TCRbeta template counts to usable DNA, with usable DNA measured through amplification of reference genes found in all nucleated cells. Repertoire TCRs were annotated as SARS-CoV-2-specific by exact matching of V gene, CDR3 amino acid sequence and J gene to a known reactive TCR set. The reference SARS-CoV-2 TCR set came from MIRA and was filtered for enrichment in COVID-19-positive ImmuneCODE repertoires, removing public or cross-reactive TCRs. Using the MIRA antigens, annotated TCRs were further analysed by specific ORF or by position within an ORF. Depth was the summed frequency of annotated unique rearrangements, while breadth was defined as annotated unique rearrangements over total unique productive rearrangements. Two-sided Wilcoxon rank-sum tests were used to compare TCR breadth between groups. Drawn from immuneACCESS, this table holds only the in-frame rearrangements with V and J called that TCRdb kept. Clones are partly lost; checked studies trace under half to an unresolved V gene and leave the rest unexplained. That table is the source of V, J and clone size, and D and trimming were worked out from the DNA. For this sample there are about 350,000 clones; 92% appear just once. The top ten constitute roughly 3.9% of the sample.

The time point tag for this specimen amounts to: individuals recovered from natural SARS-CoV-2 infection. As to this clone: Its antigen specificity is not known. No base quality information exists; no much larger clone differs at one position.

The sequence derives from a human donor who had recovered from COVID-19. In this chain, TRBV4-2 is recombined with TRBJ2-1; TRBD2 matches 8 bases in the middle. Sequenced material: peripheral blood, taken after recovery from COVID-19. CDR3 reads: CASSQGNGGAFNEQFF. The nucleotides read TGTGCCAGCAGCCAAGGAAACGGGGGGGCCTTCAATGAGCAGTTCTTC.